This T cell receptor beta chain originates from a study of blood T cell repertoires in COVID-19. Across the study: Samples taken during acute and convalescent COVID-19 were collected in the United States, Italy and Spain. PBMCs, B-cell-depleted T cells, or T cells provided the cDNA or gDNA that made up the material.

Germline values: CDR1 MDHEN, CDR2 SYDVKM. V was cut by 3 bases and J by 1 base, with 4 bases left in between. This CDR3 has 13 amino acids. This clone is a singleton in its sample. Authors' analysis steps: Reference gene primer amplification gave nucleated cell count estimates. TCRdb's table, derived via immunoSEQ multiplex PCR, lists solely in-frame clones and lacks some. That table furnishes V, J and clone size, whereas the DNA furnished D and trimming. Here the sample spans approximately 46,000 clones, over 80% being singletons. The sequence derives from a human donor in a cohort sampled during active COVID-19. Specimen: peripheral blood. The V and J genes are TRBV28 and TRBJ1-3, with D unresolved. CDR3 amino acids: CASSFRSGNTIYF. CDR3 nucleotide sequence: TGTGCCAGCAGTTTTCGGTCTGGAAACACCATATATTTT.